A single sample is the source of the 3 T cell receptor beta chains below, sequenced in a study of neoadjuvant anti-PD-1 for oral cavity cancer. Sequenced by immunoSEQ multiplex PCR; TCRdb stores in-frame clones only, minus some. The sample lists around 10,000 clones; under 75% were seen once. Time point indicated: after neoadjuvant nivolumab, at surgical resection. The sample consisted of tumor tissue, taken after nivolumab (anti-PD-1) treatment. The receptors here all came from a person aged 40-85 years with oral cavity squamous cell carcinoma.

This clone was picked up a small number of times. This chain links TRBV11-2 with TRBJ2-1, with D uncertain. The germline gives CDR1 SGHAT, CDR2 FQNNGV. V dropped 1 base and J dropped 12 bases, with 16 bases sitting between them. This CDR3 spans 14 amino acids. CDR3 in amino acids: CASSLAALELGQFF. In DNA, the CDR3 is TGTGCCAGCAGCTTAGCCGCACTCGAACTGGGGCAGTTCTTC.

The chain joins TRBV9 to TRBJ1-1; 9 nucleotides line up with TRBD1. CDR1 SGDLS and CDR2 YYNGEE come from the germline V gene. The ends lost 0 bases at V and 0 bases at J; junction bases unmatched: 9. CDR3 size: 18 residues. The CDR3 protein is CASSVATGQGILNTEAFF. CDR3 in DNA: TGTGCCAGCAGCGTAGCTACGGGACAGGGAATTCTGAACACTGAAGCTTTCTTT.

This clone was seen a handful of times. This chain joins TRBV11-1 and TRBJ2-4; TRBD1 or TRBD2 may be the D gene (5 bases each). The V and J ends lost 5 bases and 4 bases respectively, with 9 bases between them. The CDR3 runs to 13 residues. The germline gives CDR1 SGHAT, CDR2 FQDESV (reference sequence). The CDR3 DNA reads TGTGCCAGCAGCCCCGGGGCTAAAAACATTCAGTACTTC. Protein sequence: CASSPGAKNIQYF.